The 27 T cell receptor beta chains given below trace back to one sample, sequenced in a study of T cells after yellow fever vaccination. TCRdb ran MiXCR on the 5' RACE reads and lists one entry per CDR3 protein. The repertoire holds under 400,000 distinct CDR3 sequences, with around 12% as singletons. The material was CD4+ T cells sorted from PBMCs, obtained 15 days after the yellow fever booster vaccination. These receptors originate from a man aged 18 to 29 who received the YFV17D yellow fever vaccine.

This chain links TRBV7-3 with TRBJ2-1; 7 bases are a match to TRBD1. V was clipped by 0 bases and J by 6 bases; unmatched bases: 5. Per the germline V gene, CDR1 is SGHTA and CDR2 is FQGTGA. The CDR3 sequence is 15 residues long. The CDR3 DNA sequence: TGTGCCAGCAGCTTAACAGGACAGGCCGCCAATGAGCAGTTCTTC. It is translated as CASSLTGQAANEQFF.

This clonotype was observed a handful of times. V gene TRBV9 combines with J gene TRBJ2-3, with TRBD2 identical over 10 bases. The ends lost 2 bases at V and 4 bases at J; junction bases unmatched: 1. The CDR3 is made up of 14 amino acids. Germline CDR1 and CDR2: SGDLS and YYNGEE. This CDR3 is CASSVGLAADTQYF. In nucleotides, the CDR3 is TGTGCCAGCAGCGTCGGACTAGCGGCAGATACGCAGTATTTT.

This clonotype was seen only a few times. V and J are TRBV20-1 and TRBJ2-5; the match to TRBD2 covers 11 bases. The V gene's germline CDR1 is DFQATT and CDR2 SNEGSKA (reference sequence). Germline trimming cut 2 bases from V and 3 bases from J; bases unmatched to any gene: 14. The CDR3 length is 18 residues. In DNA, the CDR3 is TGCAGTGCTAGAAGTGCGCTAGCGGGGGGACGGCCAGAAGAGACCCAGTACTTC. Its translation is CSARSALAGGRPEETQYF.

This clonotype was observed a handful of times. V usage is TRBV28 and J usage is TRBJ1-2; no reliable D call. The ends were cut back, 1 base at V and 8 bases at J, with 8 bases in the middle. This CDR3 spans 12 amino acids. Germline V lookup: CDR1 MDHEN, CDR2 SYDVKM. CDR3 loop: CASSLYRGGYTF. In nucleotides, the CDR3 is TGTGCCAGCAGTTTATACCGTGGGGGCTACACCTTC.

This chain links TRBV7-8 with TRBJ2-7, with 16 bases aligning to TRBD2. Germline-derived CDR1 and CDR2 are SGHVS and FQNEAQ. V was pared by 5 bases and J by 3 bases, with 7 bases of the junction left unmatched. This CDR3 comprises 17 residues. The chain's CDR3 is CASSVGLAGGLFYEQYV. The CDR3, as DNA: TGTGCCAGCAGCGTGGGACTAGCGGGGGGGCTTTTCTACGAGCAGTACGTC.

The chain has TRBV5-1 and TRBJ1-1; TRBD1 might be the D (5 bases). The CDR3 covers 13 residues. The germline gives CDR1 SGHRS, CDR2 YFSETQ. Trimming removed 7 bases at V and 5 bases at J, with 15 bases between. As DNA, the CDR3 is TGCGCCAGCTCCTACGGGGGGGAGACTGAAGCTTTCTTT. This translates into CASSYGGETEAFF.

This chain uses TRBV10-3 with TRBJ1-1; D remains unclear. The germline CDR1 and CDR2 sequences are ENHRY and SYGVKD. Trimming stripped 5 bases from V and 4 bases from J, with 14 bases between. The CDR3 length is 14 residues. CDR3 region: CAISLRGVGTEAFF. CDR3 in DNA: TGTGCCATCAGTTTACGGGGAGTGGGCACTGAAGCTTTCTTT.

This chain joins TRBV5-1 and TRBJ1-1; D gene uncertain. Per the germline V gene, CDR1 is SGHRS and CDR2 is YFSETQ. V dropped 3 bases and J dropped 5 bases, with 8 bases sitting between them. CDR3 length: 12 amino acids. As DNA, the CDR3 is TGCGCCAGCAGCTCGGTAGGGACTGAAGCTTTCTTT. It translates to CASSSVGTEAFF.

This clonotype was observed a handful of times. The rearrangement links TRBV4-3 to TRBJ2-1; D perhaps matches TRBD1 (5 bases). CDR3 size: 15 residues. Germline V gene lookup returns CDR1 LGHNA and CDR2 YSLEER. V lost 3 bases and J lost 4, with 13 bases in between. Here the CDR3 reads CASSQAPTGYNEQFF. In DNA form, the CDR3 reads TGCGCCAGCAGCCAGGCCCCTACAGGTTACAATGAGCAGTTCTTC.

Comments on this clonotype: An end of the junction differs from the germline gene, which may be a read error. CDR3 nucleotide sequence: TGTGCCAGCAGTACTCTGTTGGGTCCCGGGGTATTC. Translation: CASSTLLGPGVF. The genes are TRBV27 and TRBJ2-1; a possible D gene is TRBD2 (5 bases). The germline CDR1 and CDR2 sequences are MNHEY and SMNVEV (reference sequence). The CDR3 contains 12 residues.

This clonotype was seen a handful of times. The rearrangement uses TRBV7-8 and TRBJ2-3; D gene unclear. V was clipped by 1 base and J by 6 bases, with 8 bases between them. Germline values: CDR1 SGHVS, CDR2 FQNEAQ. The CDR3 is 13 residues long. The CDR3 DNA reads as TGTGCCAGCAGCTTAGAAGTCGAGGATACGCAGTATTTT. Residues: CASSLEVEDTQYF.

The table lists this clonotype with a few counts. CDR3 loop: CASSGGNEQFF. CDR3 bases: TGTGCCAGCAGCGGCGGAAATGAGCAGTTCTTC. This chain joins TRBV7-3 and TRBJ2-1; no definite D call. The CDR3 sequence is 11 residues long. The germline V gene has CDR1 SGHTA and CDR2 FQGTGA. V was trimmed by 5 bases and J by 7 bases, leaving 6 bases between them.

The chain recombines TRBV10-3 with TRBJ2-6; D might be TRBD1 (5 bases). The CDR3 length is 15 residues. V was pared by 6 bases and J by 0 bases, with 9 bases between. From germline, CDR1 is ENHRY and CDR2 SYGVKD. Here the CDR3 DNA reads TGTGCCATCAGATTCGACAGCTCTGGGGCCAACGTCCTGACTTTC. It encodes CAIRFDSSGANVLTF.

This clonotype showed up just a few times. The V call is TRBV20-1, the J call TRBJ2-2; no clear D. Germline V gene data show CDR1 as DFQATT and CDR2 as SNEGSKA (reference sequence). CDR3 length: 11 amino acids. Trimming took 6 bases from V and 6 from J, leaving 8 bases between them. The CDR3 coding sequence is TGCAGTGCCGGACGACCCGGGGAGCTGTTTTTT. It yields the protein CSAGRPGELFF.

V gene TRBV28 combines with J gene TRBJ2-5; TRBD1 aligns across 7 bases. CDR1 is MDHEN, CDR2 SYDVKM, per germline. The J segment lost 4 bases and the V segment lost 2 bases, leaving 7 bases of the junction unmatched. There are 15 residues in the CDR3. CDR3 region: CASSLGRGLGETQYF. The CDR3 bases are TGTGCCAGCAGTTTAGGAAGGGGGCTGGGAGAGACCCAGTACTTC. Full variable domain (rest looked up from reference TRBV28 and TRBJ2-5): DVKVTQSSRYLVKRTGEKVFLECVQDMDHENMFWYRQDPGLGLRLIYFSYDVKMKEKGDIPEGYSVSREKKERFSLILESASTNQTSMYLCASSLGRGLGETQYFGPGTRLLVL.

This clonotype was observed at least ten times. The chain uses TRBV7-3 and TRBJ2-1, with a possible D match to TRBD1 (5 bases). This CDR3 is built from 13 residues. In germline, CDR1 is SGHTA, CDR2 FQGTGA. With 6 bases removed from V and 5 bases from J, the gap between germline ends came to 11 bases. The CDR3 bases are TGTGCCAGCAGGTTAGACAGTAACAATGAGCAGTTCTTC. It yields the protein CASRLDSNNEQFF.

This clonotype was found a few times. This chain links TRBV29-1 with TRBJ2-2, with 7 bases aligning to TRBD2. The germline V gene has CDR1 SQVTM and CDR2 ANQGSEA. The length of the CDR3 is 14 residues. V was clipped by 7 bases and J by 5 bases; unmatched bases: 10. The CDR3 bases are TGCAGCGCGATCGGGAGGCAGCTAACCGGGGAGCTGTTTTTT. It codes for CSAIGRQLTGELFF.

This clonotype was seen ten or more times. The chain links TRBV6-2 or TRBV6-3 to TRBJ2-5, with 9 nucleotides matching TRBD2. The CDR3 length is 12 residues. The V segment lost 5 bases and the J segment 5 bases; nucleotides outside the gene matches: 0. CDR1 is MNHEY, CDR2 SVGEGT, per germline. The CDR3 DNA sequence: TGTGCCAGCAGTGGACTAGCGGAGACCCAGTACTTC. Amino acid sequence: CASSGLAETQYF.

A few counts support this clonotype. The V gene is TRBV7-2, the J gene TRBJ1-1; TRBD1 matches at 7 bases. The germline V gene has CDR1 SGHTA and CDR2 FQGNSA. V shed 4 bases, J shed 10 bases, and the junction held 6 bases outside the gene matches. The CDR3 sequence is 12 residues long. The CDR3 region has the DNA TGTGCCAGCAGCTCGGGACAGAGAGGAGCTTTCTTT. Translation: CASSSGQRGAFF.

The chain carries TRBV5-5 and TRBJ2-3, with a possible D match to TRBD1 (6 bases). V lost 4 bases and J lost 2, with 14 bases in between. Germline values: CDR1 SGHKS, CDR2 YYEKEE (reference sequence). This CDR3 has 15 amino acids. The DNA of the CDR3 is TGTGCCAGCAGCGCCCAGGGGATTATCACAGATACGCAGTATTTT. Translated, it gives CASSAQGIITDTQYF. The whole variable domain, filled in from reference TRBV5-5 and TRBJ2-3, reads DAGVTQSPTHLIKTRGQQVTLRCSPISGHKSVSWYQQVLGQGPQFIFQYYEKEERGRGNFPDRFSARQFPNYSSELNVNALLLGDSALYLCASSAQGIITDTQYFGPGTRLTVL.

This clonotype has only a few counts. The CDR3 reads CSVEDRAGTGNYEQFF. The CDR3 DNA is TGCAGCGTTGAAGATCGCGCAGGGACAGGGAATTATGAGCAGTTCTTC. This sequence joins TRBV29-1 and TRBJ2-1; 9 bases line up with TRBD1. This CDR3 has 16 amino acids. The V and J ends lost 0 bases and 8 bases, in that order; junction bases with no gene match: 11. CDR1 and CDR2 (germline): SQVTM, ANQGSEA.

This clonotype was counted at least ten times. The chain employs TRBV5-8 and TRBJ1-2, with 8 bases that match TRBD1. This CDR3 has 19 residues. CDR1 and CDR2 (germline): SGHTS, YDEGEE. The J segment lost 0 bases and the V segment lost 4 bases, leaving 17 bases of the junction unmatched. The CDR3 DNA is TGTGCCAGCAGCCCTAGACTCGACAGGGGCCGAGTTGCTAACTATGGCTACACCTTC. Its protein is CASSPRLDRGRVANYGYTF.

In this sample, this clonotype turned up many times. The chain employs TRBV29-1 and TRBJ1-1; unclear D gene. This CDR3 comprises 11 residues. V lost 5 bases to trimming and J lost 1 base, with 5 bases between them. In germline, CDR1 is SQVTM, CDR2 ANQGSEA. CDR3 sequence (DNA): TGCAGCGTTTCCGGGAACACTGAAGCTTTCTTT. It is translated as CSVSGNTEAFF. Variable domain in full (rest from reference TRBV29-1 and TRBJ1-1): SAVISQKPSRDICQRGTSLTIQCQVDSQVTMMFWYRQQPGQSLTLIATANQGSEATYESGFVIDKFPISRPNLTFSTLTVSNMSPEDSSIYLCSVSGNTEAFFGQGTRLTVV.

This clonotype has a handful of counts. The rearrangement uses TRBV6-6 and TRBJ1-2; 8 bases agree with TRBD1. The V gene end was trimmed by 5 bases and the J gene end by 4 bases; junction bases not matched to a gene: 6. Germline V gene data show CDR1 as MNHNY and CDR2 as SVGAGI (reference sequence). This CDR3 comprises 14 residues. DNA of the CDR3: TGTGCCAGCAGTGACGGACAGGGCACCTATGGCTACACCTTC. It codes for CASSDGQGTYGYTF.

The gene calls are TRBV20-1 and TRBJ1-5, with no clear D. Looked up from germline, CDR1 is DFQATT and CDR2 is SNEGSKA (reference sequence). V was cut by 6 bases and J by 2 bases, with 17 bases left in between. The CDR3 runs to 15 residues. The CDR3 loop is CSAPHDPYGNQPQHF. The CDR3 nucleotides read TGCAGTGCCCCACATGACCCGTACGGCAATCAGCCCCAGCATTTT.

CDR3 DNA sequence: TGTGCCAGCAGAGACCGGACTAGGGAGTACCAAGAGACCCAGTACTTC. Its protein is CASRDRTREYQETQYF. The rearrangement uses TRBV6-2 or TRBV6-3 and TRBJ2-5; 7 nucleotides agree with TRBD2. The germline CDR1 and CDR2 sequences are MNHEY and SVGEGT. Trimming at V came to 6 bases and at J to 0 bases, leaving 10 bases not matched to a gene. The CDR3 covers 16 residues.

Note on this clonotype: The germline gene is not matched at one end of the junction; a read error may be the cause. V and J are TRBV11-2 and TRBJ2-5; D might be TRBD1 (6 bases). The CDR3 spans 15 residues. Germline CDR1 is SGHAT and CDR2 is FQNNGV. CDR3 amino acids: CACSWKEGVSETQYF. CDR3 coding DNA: TGTGCCTGCAGCTGGAAAGAGGGGGTCTCGGAGACCCAGTACTTC.